A single sample gave rise to the 10 T cell receptor beta chains below, sequenced in a study of blood T cell repertoires in COVID-19. The method was immunoSEQ multiplex PCR; TCRdb's version includes in-frame clones alone and lacks a portion of them. Of a few hundred thousand clones listed, 80% to 90% are singletons. The sequenced sample consisted of PBMCs or T cells enriched from blood (not recorded which). All receptors come from a woman in her 40s who had been exposed to COVID-19.

The chain is built from TRBV18 and TRBJ2-5, with 7 bases identical to TRBD2. J was trimmed by 5 bases and V by 4 bases; bases with no gene match: 7. Per the germline V gene, CDR1 is KGHSH and CDR2 is LQKENI. This CDR3 region has 14 residues. The DNA for the CDR3 is TGTGCCAGCTCACGGGACTACCCGGGCGAGACCCAGTACTTC. It specifies CASSRDYPGETQYF.

The chain employs TRBV7-8 and TRBJ2-3; D gene uncertain. The length of the CDR3 is 16 residues. The V and J ends lost 2 bases and 1 base respectively, with 13 bases between them. Germline CDR1 and CDR2: SGHVS and FQNEAQ. CDR3 loop: CASSLWRSSGTDTQYF. CDR3 bases: TGTGCCAGCAGCTTATGGAGATCATCGGGCACAGATACGCAGTATTTT.

V and J are TRBV9 and TRBJ1-6; no clear D. Germline V gene data show CDR1 as SGDLS and CDR2 as YYNGEE. This CDR3 contains 13 residues. V lost 0 bases to trimming and J lost 10 bases, with 8 bases between them. CDR3 residues: CASSVGGGSPLHF. The CDR3 nucleotides are TGTGCCAGCAGCGTAGGCGGCGGATCACCCCTCCACTTT.

The chain links TRBV11-3 to TRBJ1-2; 8 bases line up with TRBD1. This CDR3 is 13 amino acids long. Germline CDR1 reads SGHNT; CDR2 reads YENEEA. J was trimmed by 6 bases and V by 5 bases; bases with no gene match: 5. The CDR3 spells CASSRGQDHGYTF. The CDR3 nucleotides are TGTGCCAGCAGCCGGGGACAGGATCATGGCTACACCTTC.

This chain uses TRBV27 with TRBJ2-1; 7 bases are shared with TRBD1. Germline values: CDR1 MNHEY, CDR2 SMNVEV (reference sequence). The J segment lost 6 bases and the V segment lost 4 bases, leaving 6 bases of the junction unmatched. This CDR3 has 14 amino acids. The CDR3 region has the DNA TGTGCCAGCAGTTCGGGACAGCTTCGCAATGAGCAGTTCTTC. It yields the protein CASSSGQLRNEQFF.

This clone was counted only a few times. The rearrangement links TRBV7-9 to TRBJ2-1, with 8 bases that match TRBD1. Germline-derived CDR1 and CDR2 are SEHNR and FQNEAQ (reference sequence). There are 15 residues in the CDR3. Losses at the gene ends were 4 bases for V and 4 bases for J; bases not matched to a gene: 6. CDR3 in amino acids: CASSSSNRGYNEQFF. CDR3 nucleotides: TGTGCCAGCAGCTCGTCGAACAGGGGGTACAATGAGCAGTTCTTC.

This chain connects TRBV27 to TRBJ1-5; TRBD1 aligns across 8 bases. J was trimmed by 0 bases and V by 4 bases; bases with no gene match: 14. Germline V gene sequence: CDR1 MNHEY, CDR2 SMNVEV (reference sequence). The CDR3 consists of 19 residues. The CDR3 DNA sequence: TGTGCCAGCAGTTCCTCATTCCGGACAGGGACCCATAGCAATCAGCCCCAGCATTTT. Translation: CASSSSFRTGTHSNQPQHF.

Points on this clone: Distinct nucleotide sequences in the sample also encode this CDR3. The chain employs TRBV28 and TRBJ1-5; perhaps TRBD1 as D (5 bases). The CDR3 extends over 11 amino acids. Per germline, CDR1 MDHEN and CDR2 SYDVKM. V was clipped by 4 bases and J by 7 bases, with 5 bases between them. This CDR3 is CASSSGQPQHF. As DNA, the CDR3 is TGTGCCAGCAGTTCAGGGCAGCCCCAGCATTTT.

This clone was seen just once. The chain is built from TRBV15 and TRBJ1-1; 8 bases are shared with TRBD1. CDR3 size: 16 residues. From germline, CDR1 is LNHNV and CDR2 YYDKDF (reference sequence). V was clipped by 4 bases and J by 9 bases; unmatched bases: 16. CDR3 in DNA: TGTGCCACCAGCACCCACGGTGGCAGGGGGCCCGCTAAAGCTTTCTTT. It specifies CATSTHGGRGPAKAFF.

This clone was detected only once. This rearrangement joins TRBV7-2 to TRBJ1-5; a possible D gene is TRBD1 (6 bases). Trimming pared 4 bases from V and 4 bases from J, leaving 14 bases between. There are 15 residues in the CDR3. Germline V gene lookup returns CDR1 SGHTA and CDR2 FQGNSA. The CDR3 DNA follows: TGTGCCAGCAGCTATCAAACAGGGTTTAATCAGCCCCAGCATTTT. Protein product: CASSYQTGFNQPQHF.